This TCR beta chain was recorded in a study of T cells in Graves' hyperthyroidism and ophthalmopathy. Study-wide results and limits: Separation of ophthalmopathy from stable hyperthyroidism was achieved by a 13 V-J model. Model output signaled ophthalmopathy a median about 6.3 months ahead of onset.

V lost 7 bases, J lost 1 base, and 10 bases lay in between. The CDR3 consists of 13 residues. Amplified regions were TCR beta CDR3 sequences from RNA transcripts. TCR CDR3 regions were first amplified by RT-PCR with HTBI primers. In TCRdb, the multiplex PCR reads were re-called with MiXCR into one record per CDR3 protein. Here the sample spans hundreds of thousands of distinct CDR3 sequences, roughly 15% being singletons. This clonotype was observed many times. Its antigen is undetermined. Together with thyroid ultrasound, orbital computed tomography, serum thyroxine and TRAb, clinical symptoms were used for diagnoses.

The sequence was obtained from a woman in her forties or fifties with Graves' ophthalmopathy. The specimen sequenced was blood. This chain uses TRBV12-3 or TRBV12-4 with TRBJ2-5, with D uncertain. CDR3 bases: TGTGCCAGCACCCCCGAAGCCCAAGAGACCCAGTACTTC. Translating gives CASTPEAQETQYF.